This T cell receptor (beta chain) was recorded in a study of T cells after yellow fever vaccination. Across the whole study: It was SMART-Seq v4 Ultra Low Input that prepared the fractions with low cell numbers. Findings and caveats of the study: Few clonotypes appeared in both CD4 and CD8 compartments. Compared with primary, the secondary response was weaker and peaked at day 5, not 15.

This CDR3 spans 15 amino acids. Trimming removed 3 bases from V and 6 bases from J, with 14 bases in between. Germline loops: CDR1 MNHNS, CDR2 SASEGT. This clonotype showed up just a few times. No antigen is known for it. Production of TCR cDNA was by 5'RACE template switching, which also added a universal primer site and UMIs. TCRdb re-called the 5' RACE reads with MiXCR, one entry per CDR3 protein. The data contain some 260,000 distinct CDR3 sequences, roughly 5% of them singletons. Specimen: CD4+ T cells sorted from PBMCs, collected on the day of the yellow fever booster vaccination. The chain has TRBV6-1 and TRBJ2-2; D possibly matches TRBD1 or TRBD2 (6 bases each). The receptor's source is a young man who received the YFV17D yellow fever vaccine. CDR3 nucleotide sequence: TGTGCCAGCAGTGAGATGAGGGGGGTTCCCGGGGAGCTGTTTTTT. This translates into CASSEMRGVPGELFF.